Presented here are 25 T cell receptor beta chains from one specimen sequenced in a study of shared clonotypes between healthy human individuals. Repertoires were generated with immunoSEQ multiplex PCR, while TCRdb's copy carries only in-frame clones and drops some. The profile shows roughly 2.5 million clones, approximately 94% of them singletons. The sample taken for sequencing was naive CD4+ T cells sorted from blood. Subset specified: CD45RA+ positively selected. These receptor sequences come from a man in his late teens or twenties in good health.

With respect to this clone: This specimen includes other DNA sequences encoding the same CDR3. The genes are TRBV27 and TRBJ2-5; a weak D match, TRBD2 (6 bases). V was trimmed by 2 bases and J by 5 bases, leaving 9 bases between them. Germline V gene lookup returns CDR1 MNHEY and CDR2 SMNVEV (reference sequence). The CDR3 loop spans 13 amino acids. CDR3 DNA sequence: TGTGCCAGCAGTTTACGACGGGGGGAGACCCAGTACTTC. Its translation is CASSLRRGETQYF.

The V gene is TRBV6-1, the J gene TRBJ1-2; D remains ambiguous. CDR3 length equals 13 residues. Trimming took 0 bases from V and 6 from J, leaving 8 bases between them. The germline CDR1 and CDR2 sequences are MNHNS and SASEGT. CDR3 sequence reads: CASSEASRHGYTF. Here the CDR3 DNA reads TGTGCCAGCAGTGAAGCCTCGAGGCATGGCTACACCTTC.

About this clone: Its ends do not fully match the called genes, so a read error is possible. J is TRBJ2-7 and V is TRBV29-1; the D gene is possibly TRBD2 (6 bases). Germline lookup yields CDR1 SQVTM and CDR2 ANQGSEA. The CDR3 has 11 amino acids. The CDR3 DNA follows: TGCAGCGTCCTCACCGGGACTCAAGGAACCTTC. Its translation is CSVLTGTQGTF.

This clone has only one observation. The chain carries TRBV2 and TRBJ2-7; the match to TRBD1 covers 7 bases. Germline V CDR1 and CDR2: SNHLY, FYNNEI. The CDR3 is 13 amino acids. Unmatched junction bases numbered 4, after V lost 4 bases and J lost 4 bases. The CDR3 loop reads CASSGQGRYEQYF. CDR3 nucleotides: TGTGCCAGCAGTGGACAGGGCAGATACGAGCAGTACTTC.

The chain employs TRBV5-5 and TRBJ2-2; 12 nucleotides agree with TRBD1. The CDR3 is 17 residues long. The germline gives CDR1 SGHKS, CDR2 YYEKEE (reference sequence). V was clipped by 0 bases and J by 5 bases; unmatched bases: 5. CDR3 region: CASSLEGQGALTGELFF. CDR3 DNA sequence: TGTGCCAGCAGCTTGGAGGGACAGGGGGCGCTGACCGGGGAGCTGTTTTTT.

The V gene is TRBV10-2, the J gene TRBJ2-3; tentative D call: TRBD1 (6 bases). This CDR3 contains 17 residues. Trimming left V 0 bases short and J 2 bases short, with 15 bases between. CDR1 and CDR2 from the germline V gene are WSHSY and SAAADI. Written as DNA, the CDR3 is TGCGCCAGCAGTGAGTCATTGAAGCGACAGGCCACAGATACGCAGTATTTT. Translated: CASSESLKRQATDTQYF.

A single count supports this clone. Other DNA sequences of this sample code for an identical CDR3. Written as DNA, the CDR3 is TGCGCCAGCAGTAGCGGGTCCCAAGAGACCCAGTACTTC. Protein sequence: CASSSGSQETQYF. The chain is built from TRBV5-1 and TRBJ2-5, with 7 positions matching TRBD2. Germline assignment: CDR1 SGHRS and CDR2 YFSETQ. The CDR3 has 13 residues. The V segment lost 5 bases and the J segment 1 base; nucleotides outside the gene matches: 2. Drawing the rest from reference TRBV5-1 and TRBJ2-5, the complete variable domain is KAGVTQTPRYLIKTRGQQVTLSCSPISGHRSVSWYQQTPGQGLQFLFEYFSETQRNKGNFPGRFSGRQFSNSRSEMNVSTLELGDSALYLCASSSGSQETQYFGPGTRLLVL.

The chain couples TRBV7-2 to TRBJ2-5, with TRBD1 matching over 7 bases. Germline CDR1 is SGHTA and CDR2 is FQGNSA. The ends lost 5 bases at V and 4 bases at J; junction bases unmatched: 13. This CDR3 spans 16 amino acids. The CDR3: CASSVTGQAKGETQYF. The DNA for the CDR3 is TGTGCCAGCAGCGTAACCGGACAGGCTAAAGGAGAGACCCAGTACTTC.

The chain couples TRBV27 to TRBJ2-5; 9 nucleotides agree with TRBD1. The J call may be in error: the DNA end matches TRBJ2-7 better. This CDR3 spans 14 amino acids. In germline, CDR1 is MNHEY, CDR2 SMNVEV (reference sequence). The CDR3 reads CASSSGTGNYEQYF. In DNA, the CDR3 is TGTGCCAGCAGTTCCGGGACAGGGAACTACGAGCAGTACTTC.

This sequence joins TRBV29-1 and TRBJ2-7, with 8 bases matching TRBD2. Trimming cost V 1 base and J 4 bases; bases outside gene matches: 12. Germline CDR1 is SQVTM and CDR2 is ANQGSEA. The CDR3 is 16 amino acids. CDR3 region: CSVEGAGAGVRYEQYF. The CDR3 DNA is TGCAGCGTTGAAGGTGCGGGAGCGGGAGTCAGGTACGAGCAGTACTTC.

DNA for the CDR3: TGTGCCAGCAGCTTGGCCGGAAGCCAGTACTTC. Translated, it gives CASSLAGSQYF. This chain connects TRBV5-6 to TRBJ2-7; D not certain. The CDR3 extends over 11 amino acids. Between the trimmed V and J ends, which lost 0 bases and 10 bases, there was a span of 8 bases. Germline CDR1 reads SGHDT; CDR2 reads YYEEEE.

This chain connects TRBV7-2 to TRBJ2-6; TRBD1 matches 7 bases. Germline CDR1 SGHTA, CDR2 FQGNSA. The CDR3 is 18 amino acids. V was clipped by 4 bases and J by 1 base; unmatched bases: 10. CDR3 region: CASSSPRGRWSGANVLTF. The CDR3 DNA reads as TGTGCCAGCAGCTCCCCAAGGGGGCGCTGGTCTGGGGCCAACGTCCTGACTTTC. Filled out from reference TRBV7-2 and TRBJ2-6, the complete variable domain reads GAGVSQSPSNKVTEKGKDVELRCDPISGHTALYWYRQSLGQGLEFLIYFQGNSAPDKSGLPSDRFSAERTGGSVSTLTIQRTQQEDSAVYLCASSSPRGRWSGANVLTFGAGSRLTVL.

The rearrangement links TRBV15 to TRBJ1-1; a possible D gene is TRBD1 (5 bases). The V gene's germline CDR1 is LNHNV and CDR2 YYDKDF (reference sequence). V lost 0 bases, J lost 3 bases, and 8 bases lay in between. This CDR3 spans 14 amino acids. This CDR3 is CATSRDRVYTEAFF. The CDR3 bases are TGTGCCACCAGCAGAGACAGGGTTTACACTGAAGCTTTCTTT.

The rearrangement links TRBV19 to TRBJ1-1; no firm D call. Germline V CDR1 and CDR2: LNHDA, SQIVND (reference sequence). CDR3 length equals 14 residues. Trimming stripped 4 bases from V and 1 base from J, with 10 bases between. CDR3 sequence reads: CASSTIAGNTEAFF. The DNA for the CDR3 is TGTGCCAGTAGTACAATCGCGGGGAACACTGAAGCTTTCTTT.

The genes are TRBV11-2 and TRBJ2-3; possible D gene TRBD2, 6 bases. The CDR3 runs to 16 residues. The germline V gene encodes CDR1 SGHAT and CDR2 FQNNGV. The V gene lost 3 bases and the J gene lost 4 bases, with 17 bases spanning the gap. The CDR3 is CASSFGLESSADTQYF. The DNA of the CDR3 is TGTGCCAGCAGCTTCGGGCTTGAGTCTAGCGCAGATACGCAGTATTTT.

V and J are TRBV11-2 and TRBJ2-5; the D gene is possibly TRBD1 (5 bases). The CDR3 is made up of 13 amino acids. CDR1 and CDR2 from the germline V gene are SGHAT and FQNNGV. Trimming took 5 bases from V and 5 from J, leaving 12 bases between them. The CDR3 nucleotides are TGTGCCAGCAGCACCCCGACAGACGAGACCCAGTACTTC. It translates to CASSTPTDETQYF. Filled out from reference TRBV11-2 and TRBJ2-5, the complete variable domain reads EAGVAQSPRYKIIEKRQSVAFWCNPISGHATLYWYQQILGQGPKLLIQFQNNGVVDDSQLPKDRFSAERLKGVDSTLKIQPAKLEDSAVYLCASSTPTDETQYFGPGTRLLVL.

The rearrangement joins TRBV7-6 to TRBJ1-2; D not certain. Between the trimmed V and J ends, which lost 1 base and 6 bases, there was a span of 12 bases. CDR1 and CDR2 (germline): SGHVS, FNYEAQ. The CDR3 has 14 residues. The CDR3 reads CASSLGVGRDGYTF. The CDR3 DNA is TGTGCCAGCAGCTTAGGTGTGGGAAGGGATGGCTACACCTTC.

This chain connects TRBV7-2 to TRBJ1-1; D is perhaps TRBD1 (6 bases). Germline-derived CDR1 and CDR2 are SGHTA and FQGNSA. V lost 2 bases to trimming and J lost 0 bases, with 13 bases between them. The CDR3 consists of 16 residues. The CDR3 sequence is CASSLQGGTLNTEAFF. As DNA, the CDR3 is TGTGCCAGCAGCTTACAAGGGGGGACACTGAACACTGAAGCTTTCTTT. Using reference TRBV7-2 and TRBJ1-1 for the parts outside the CDR3, the full variable domain is GAGVSQSPSNKVTEKGKDVELRCDPISGHTALYWYRQSLGQGLEFLIYFQGNSAPDKSGLPSDRFSAERTGGSVSTLTIQRTQQEDSAVYLCASSLQGGTLNTEAFFGQGTRLTVV.

This clone is a singleton in its sample. The chain combines TRBV30 with TRBJ1-2; D is unclear. Germline V lookup: CDR1 GTSNPN, CDR2 SVGIG (reference sequence). The length of the CDR3 is 13 residues. The V and J ends lost 5 bases and 7 bases respectively, with 17 bases between them. The CDR3 DNA reads TGTGCCTGGTTCCTCGGGGTCTTGGGTGGCTACACCTTC. Amino acid sequence: CAWFLGVLGGYTF.

The V call is TRBV6-6, the J call TRBJ1-6; 8 bases agree with TRBD1. CDR1 MNHNY and CDR2 SVGAGI come from the germline V gene (reference sequence). Germline trimming cut 6 bases from V and 18 bases from J; bases unmatched to any gene: 10. This CDR3 is built from 12 residues. CDR3 sequence reads: CASSPGQGITHF. CDR3 nucleotides: TGTGCCAGCAGCCCCGGACAGGGAATCACCCACTTT.

The chain links TRBV4-1 to TRBJ1-2; 7 bases map to TRBD1. V was pared by 1 base and J by 6 bases, with 11 bases of the junction left unmatched. Germline values: CDR1 MGHRA, CDR2 YSYEKL. The CDR3 loop spans 16 amino acids. The CDR3 DNA follows: TGCGCCAGCAGCCAAGTTTCGGCGTTAACAGGGGATGGCTACACCTTC. Translation gives CASSQVSALTGDGYTF.

This sequence joins TRBV27 and TRBJ1-1; D is perhaps TRBD1 (6 bases). Trimming stripped 0 bases from V and 4 bases from J, with 12 bases between. The germline gives CDR1 MNHEY, CDR2 SMNVEV (reference sequence). This CDR3 spans 15 amino acids. CDR3 loop: CASSLSFLGATEAFF. CDR3 sequence (DNA): TGTGCCAGCAGTTTATCGTTTTTGGGGGCCACTGAAGCTTTCTTT.

The V gene is TRBV4-1, the J gene TRBJ2-7; the match to TRBD2 covers 10 bases. The germline V gene has CDR1 MGHRA and CDR2 YSYEKL. The trim removed 4 bases at V and 3 bases at J, leaving 6 bases unmatched. The CDR3 totals 15 residues. CDR3 sequence: CASSRGLAELYEQYF. The DNA for the CDR3 is TGCGCCAGCAGCCGAGGACTAGCGGAACTCTACGAGCAGTACTTC.

This rearrangement joins TRBV9 to TRBJ2-2, with 7 nucleotides matching TRBD2. Germline V lookup: CDR1 SGDLS, CDR2 YYNGEE. This CDR3 has 16 residues. Trimming removed 0 bases from V and 7 bases from J; junction bases left unmatched: 9. CDR3 loop: CASSVASGTLGGELFF. CDR3 DNA: TGTGCCAGCAGCGTAGCCAGCGGGACGTTGGGCGGGGAGCTGTTTTTT.

This chain links TRBV9 with TRBJ1-2; 8 nucleotides match TRBD1. Per germline, CDR1 SGDLS and CDR2 YYNGEE. J gave up 8 bases and V 0 bases, and 6 bases lay outside the gene matches. The CDR3 sequence is 14 residues long. The chain's CDR3 is CASSVGRTGYGYTF. The CDR3 bases are TGTGCCAGCAGCGTAGGCCGGACAGGGTACGGCTACACCTTC.